These 7 T cell receptor beta chains share one sample of origin, sequenced in a study of CD8 T cells in Susac syndrome. The authors reverse transcribed roughly 0.5 to 1 ug RNA with random hexamers. In TCRdb, the immunoSEQ multiplex PCR reads were re-called with MiXCR into one record per CDR3 protein. The repertoire holds 350,000 to 550,000 distinct CDR3 sequences, with approximately 89% as singletons. Sequenced: CD8+ T cells from PBMCs. The receptors were sampled from a human donor with multiple sclerosis.

V is TRBV7-2 and J is TRBJ2-1; 8 bases agree with TRBD1. V lost 5 bases, J lost 7 bases, and 10 bases stayed unmatched. The germline V gene encodes CDR1 SGHTA and CDR2 FQGNSA. The CDR3 is 15 residues long. CDR3 bases: TGTGCCAGCAGCCCCCCTCCGGACAGGGTAAATGAGCAGTTCTTC. The encoded protein is CASSPPPDRVNEQFF.

The chain carries TRBV30 and TRBJ2-7; possible D gene TRBD1, 5 bases. Trimming removed 1 base from V and 0 bases from J, with 16 bases in between. Germline loops: CDR1 GTSNPN, CDR2 SVGIG (reference sequence). The CDR3 contains 16 residues. The CDR3 sequence: CAWSGKTEDNSYEQYF. The CDR3, as DNA: TGTGCCTGGAGTGGAAAGACAGAGGACAACTCCTACGAGCAGTACTTC.

The chain has TRBV6-1 and TRBJ2-6; D unclear. CDR3 length equals 18 residues. V lost 2 bases and J lost 2, with 16 bases in between. Germline V lookup: CDR1 MNHNS, CDR2 SASEGT. In nucleotides, the CDR3 is TGTGCCAGCAGTGAATTTGGGGTATACATTGCTGGGGCCAACGTCCTGACTTTC. As protein: CASSEFGVYIAGANVLTF.

The J gene is TRBJ1-5, the V gene TRBV12-5; D gene uncertain. Per germline, CDR1 LGHNT and CDR2 FRNRAP. This CDR3 has 13 residues. The germline V and J ends were trimmed by 6 bases and 0 bases, with 6 bases remaining between them. CDR3 in amino acids: CASGDNSNQPQHF. CDR3 DNA sequence: TGTGCTAGTGGCGACAATAGCAATCAGCCCCAGCATTTT. The variable domain in full, completed from reference TRBV12-5 and TRBJ1-5, reads DARVTQTPRHKVTEMGQEVTMRCQPILGHNTVFWYRQTMMQGLELLAYFRNRAPLDDSGMPKDRFSAEMPDATLATLKIQPSEPRDSAVYFCASGDNSNQPQHFGDGTRLSIL.

The chain links TRBV13 to TRBJ2-2; D ambiguous. V gave up 5 bases and J gave up 2 bases, with 6 bases separating them. CDR3 length equals 13 residues. Germline assignment: CDR1 PRHDT and CDR2 FYEKMQ (reference sequence). The CDR3 is CASSEDNTGELFF. For the CDR3, the DNA is TGTGCCAGCAGCGAAGATAACACCGGGGAGCTGTTTTTT.

This chain joins TRBV7-9 and TRBJ2-1; tentatively, D is TRBD1 (6 bases). The CDR3 totals 15 residues. Trimming stripped 3 bases from V and 3 bases from J, with 12 bases between. CDR1 is SEHNR, CDR2 FQNEAQ, per germline (reference sequence). CDR3 DNA: TGTGCCAGCAGCTTCAGGGGTAACGTCTACAATGAGCAGTTCTTC. Amino acid sequence: CASSFRGNVYNEQFF.

V and J are TRBV4-1 and TRBJ2-7; 7 bases map to TRBD1. CDR3 length: 15 residues. V lost 1 base and J lost 4; bases outside the gene matches: 7. Per the germline V gene, CDR1 is MGHRA and CDR2 is YSYEKL. In DNA, the CDR3 is TGCGCCAGCAGCCAAGTCACAGGGGTGGGGTACGAGCAGTACTTC. The encoded protein is CASSQVTGVGYEQYF.